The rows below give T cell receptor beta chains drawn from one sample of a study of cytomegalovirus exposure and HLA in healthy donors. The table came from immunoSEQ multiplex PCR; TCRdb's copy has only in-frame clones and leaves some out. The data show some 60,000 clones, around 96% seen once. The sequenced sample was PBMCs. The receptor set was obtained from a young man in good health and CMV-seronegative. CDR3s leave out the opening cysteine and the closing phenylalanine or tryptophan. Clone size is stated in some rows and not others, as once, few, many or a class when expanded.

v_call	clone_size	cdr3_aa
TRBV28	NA	ASSLMADNYGYT
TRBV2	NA	ASSPRRGPYNEQF
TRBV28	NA	ASSPRAGPLAKNIQY
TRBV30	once	AWSGGGSQPQH
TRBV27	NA	ASSSHSGQAGELF
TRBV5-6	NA	AGSLFGGFLLLSGYT
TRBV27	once	ASNRGGTQY
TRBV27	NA	ASSSGTSGRPYEQY
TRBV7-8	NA	ASSFRGVSVETQY
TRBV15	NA	ATSRETAAQGGAEAF
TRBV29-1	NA	SVDHMGGYNEQF
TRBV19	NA	ASSMKGDPSGSGVYEQY
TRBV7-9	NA	ASSLEWSAGQETQY
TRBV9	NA	ASSPRLAVSYNEQF
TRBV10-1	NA	ASSEAGAGEKLF
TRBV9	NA	ASSVVEGAVLDTQY
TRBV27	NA	ASRLGGAGNEQF
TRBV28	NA	ASSPPSGTVNTEAF
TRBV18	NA	ASSPGTGGSNQPQH
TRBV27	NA	ASIGQGADMNTEAF
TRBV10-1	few	ASSEREHNEQF